These T cell receptor beta chains were read from a single sample in a study of beta chain features in type 1 diabetes. Using immunoSEQ multiplex PCR, the repertoire was profiled, and TCRdb retains in-frame clones only, with some absent. The sample contains 310,000 or so clones, 7% to 10% of which appear only once. The sequencing input was central memory CD4+ T cells from blood. The receptors shown here come from a man aged 25 to 40 with type 1 diabetes. Both conserved end residues are part of each CDR3. A D gene is named only where the DNA matches it firmly. Size tells how often a clone was seen (once, few, many) or the class of an expanded clone, and some rows leave it out.

clone_size	j_call	d_call	v_call	cdr3_aa	cdr3_nt
NA	TRBJ1-2	NA	TRBV9	CASSASREGDYGYTF	TGTGCCAGCAGCGCCAGCAGGGAAGGGGACTATGGCTACACCTTC
NA	TRBJ2-3	NA	TRBV30	CAWSVRADYTDTQYF	TGTGCCTGGAGTGTAAGAGCAGATTACACAGATACGCAGTATTTT
few	TRBJ1-6	NA	TRBV19	CASSIEFNSPLHF	TGTGCCAGTAGTATCGAATTCAATTCACCCCTCCACTTT
many	TRBJ2-3	NA	TRBV11-2	CASSGSGLVGGDTQYF	TGTGCCAGCAGTGGTTCTGGACTAGTAGGGGGAGATACGCAGTATTTT
many	TRBJ2-3	NA	TRBV7-9	CASSPRSRGDTQYF	TGTGCCAGCAGCCCGCGCTCCCGGGGAGATACGCAGTATTTT
NA	TRBJ2-4	NA	TRBV29-1	CSVESQAKNIQYF	TGCAGCGTTGAAAGTCAAGCCAAAAACATTCAGTACTTC
few	TRBJ1-2	NA	TRBV7-2	CASSNGRPGYGYTF	TGTGCCAGCAGCAACGGTCGACCGGGCTATGGCTACACCTTC
few	TRBJ1-6	NA	TRBV5-6	CASSLSWEGSPLHF	TGTGCCAGCAGCTTGAGCTGGGAGGGATCACCCCTCCACTTT
few	TRBJ2-1	NA	TRBV14	CASSQVTGVYNEQFF	TGTGCCAGCAGCCAAGTCACGGGAGTCTACAATGAGCAGTTCTTC
few	TRBJ2-5	NA	TRBV18	CASSEMEEETQYF	TGTGCCAGCTCAGAGATGGAGGAAGAGACCCAGTACTTC
NA	TRBJ2-3	NA	TRBV9	CASSVDGERGTDTQYF	TGTGCCAGCAGCGTGGACGGGGAGCGGGGCACAGATACGCAGTATTTT
NA	TRBJ1-2	NA	TRBV28	CASSQTIYGYTF	TGTGCCAGCAGTCAGACAATCTATGGCTACACCTTC
few	TRBJ2-7	TRBD1	TRBV2	CASSVRDRGLREQYF	TGTGCCAGCAGTGTCCGGGACAGGGGATTGCGGGAGCAGTACTTC
few	TRBJ2-3	TRBD1	TRBV30	CAWSDGQGFTDTQYF	TGTGCCTGGAGCGACGGACAGGGGTTCACAGATACGCAGTATTTT
few	TRBJ2-7	NA	TRBV10-3	CAISQPGLSSYEQYF	TGTGCCATCAGTCAACCGGGACTTAGCTCCTACGAGCAGTACTTC
NA	TRBJ2-1	TRBD1	TRBV7-2	CASSPGQGAFYEQFF	TGTGCCAGCAGCCCCGGACAGGGGGCTTTCTATGAGCAGTTCTTC
few	TRBJ1-1	NA	TRBV5-1	CASSQQGPNTEAFF	TGCGCCAGCAGCCAACAGGGTCCGAACACTGAAGCTTTCTTT
NA	TRBJ2-5	TRBD2	TRBV9	CASSRSGTSGIKYQETQYF	TGTGCCAGCAGCCGTTCCGGGACTAGCGGAATTAAGTACCAAGAGACCCAGTACTTC
NA	TRBJ2-1	NA	TRBV5-5	CASSTQGWNEQFF	TGTGCCAGCAGCACCCAGGGATGGAATGAGCAGTTCTTC
few	TRBJ1-2	NA	TRBV19	CASKGGYGYTF	TGTGCCAGTAAGGGAGGCTATGGCTACACCTTC
NA	TRBJ2-7	TRBD1	TRBV7-2	CASSFGRGPGQSNYEQYF	TGTGCCAGCAGCTTCGGCCGGGGTCCGGGACAGTCAAACTACGAGCAGTACTTC
few	TRBJ2-7	TRBD2	TRBV6-5	CASSYSGGGYEQYF	TGTGCCAGCAGTTACTCGGGGGGGGGCTACGAGCAGTACTTC
NA	TRBJ2-7	NA	TRBV6-6	CASSYGPGSENEQYF	TGTGCCAGCAGTTACGGCCCAGGGTCAGAGAACGAGCAGTACTTC
NA	TRBJ2-7	TRBD2	TRBV25-1	CASSRGTSGYEQYF	TGTGCCAGCAGTAGGGGGACTAGCGGGTACGAGCAGTACTTC
few	TRBJ2-7	NA	TRBV5-6	CASSLNREYEQYF	TGTGCCAGCAGCTTGAACAGGGAATACGAGCAGTACTTC
NA	TRBJ2-3	TRBD2	TRBV10-1	CASSGTRYTDTQYF	TGCGCCAGCAGCGGGACTAGATACACAGATACGCAGTATTTT
few	TRBJ2-5	TRBD2	TRBV7-2	CASSPGTMEETQYF	TGTGCCAGCAGCCCAGGGACTATGGAGGAGACCCAGTACTTC
NA	TRBJ1-5	NA	TRBV19	CASSIDPRGYQPQHF	TGTGCCAGTAGTATAGATCCCAGGGGATATCAGCCCCAGCATTTT
few	TRBJ2-3	NA	TRBV18	CASSPGSPTDTQYF	TGTGCCAGCTCACCAGGGAGTCCCACAGATACGCAGTATTTT
NA	TRBJ1-3	NA	TRBV7-9	CASSLAAFSGNTIYF	TGTGCCAGCAGCTTAGCAGCATTCTCTGGAAACACCATATATTTT
few	TRBJ1-2	NA	TRBV9	CASSVDEEGYTF	TGTGCCAGCAGCGTAGATGAGGAGGGCTACACCTTC